This entry describes one T cell receptor (beta chain). Its cognate antigen is unknown. The data are from a study of T cells in Graves' hyperthyroidism and ophthalmopathy. Uncontrolled infections, other autoimmune diseases, pregnancy or lactation led to exclusion of patients. Orbital computed tomography, thyroid ultrasound, serum thyroxine and TRAb, and clinical symptoms together informed the diagnoses. Notes on the study in general: In simple terms, a model built on 13 V-J features told ophthalmopathy apart from stable hyperthyroidism. In blood, most of the thyroid clonotypes expanded above 0.001 were also present.

Regions amplified from RNA transcripts were the TCR beta CDR3 regions. In the first-round RT-PCR of the TCR CDR3, the HTBI primer set was used. Each CDR3 protein gets one entry after TCRdb re-called the multiplex PCR reads with MiXCR. There are about 480,000 distinct CDR3 sequences in the sample; around 15% occur only once, and 15% to 20% lies in the top ten. Trimming stripped 2 bases from V and 0 bases from J, with 17 bases between. This CDR3 is 18 amino acids long. Germline CDR1 and CDR2: MNHEY and SVGEGT. Sample: blood. This chain links TRBV6-2 or TRBV6-3 with TRBJ1-5; tentatively, D is TRBD1 (5 bases). The sequence derives from a young woman with Graves' hyperthyroidism. CDR3 sequence reads: CASSYDQQGAYSNQPQHF. The CDR3 DNA sequence: TGTGCCAGCAGTTACGACCAGCAGGGTGCCTATAGCAATCAGCCCCAGCATTTT.